The T cell receptor beta chain under discussion was sequenced for a study of low-dose radiotherapy and immunotherapy resistance in tumors. About the study: Cohort 2, a group dosed every two weeks at 1 Gy per fraction, received 13 Gy in total over 26 weeks. Dosing of intravenous cyclophosphamide at 200 mg/m2 occurred every two weeks and took place one day prior to radiation and immunotherapy.

Many counts were recorded for this clonotype. The time point: after trial treatment. As for treatment: LDRT plus nivolumab, ipilimumab, low-dose cyclophosphamide and aspirin (RACIN trial). Ipilimumab, nivolumab, aspirin, low-dose cyclophosphamide and low-dose radiotherapy were administered to donors. The patients who were eligible all carried advanced solid tumors that lacked tumor-infiltrating lymphocytes, meaning the tumors were TIL-negative. Germline CDR1 reads LGHDT; CDR2 reads YNNKEL (reference sequence). The CDR3 is made up of 13 amino acids. Trimming removed 1 base from V and 3 bases from J, with 1 base in between. Alpha- and beta-chain coverage of first-strand cDNA came from TRAV- and TRBV-specific primers. With a constant-region primer and a V-primer adapter, TCRs were subjected to around 20 PCR cycles of amplification. Using its own MiXCR run on the reads, TCRdb lists one record per CDR3 protein. The sample holds around 84,000 distinct CDR3 sequences; 17% are singletons and the top ten take approximately 1.5%.

The TCR originated in a male donor with prostate cancer. This sample comprised PBMCs, obtained after low-dose radiotherapy plus immunotherapy. V gene TRBV3-1 combines with J gene TRBJ2-6; D unresolved. The CDR3 DNA follows: TGTGCCAGCAGCCAAGTTGGGGCCAACGTCCTGACTTTC. Translating it yields CASSQVGANVLTF.